The 3 T cell receptor beta chains in this list originate from one sample, sequenced in a study of T cell repertoires in cytomegalovirus infection. TCRdb passed the reads through MiXCR, listing each CDR3 protein once. The table records some 180,000 distinct CDR3 sequences, approximately 17% of them present only once. The material sequenced was CD8+ T cells from PBMCs. These TCRs come from a human donor in good health (CMV status not recorded). Some clones in this sample may be carry-over from other donors' samples.

A few counts support this clonotype. The rearrangement joins TRBV7-8 to TRBJ2-7; tentatively, D is TRBD1 or TRBD2 (7 bases each). The CDR3 is made up of 15 amino acids. From germline, CDR1 is SGHVS and CDR2 FQNEAQ. Trimming stripped 4 bases from V and 3 bases from J, with 16 bases between. The CDR3 DNA is TGTGCCAGCAGCTGGGAGGGGGCCCCAGGCTACGAGCAGTACTTC. Amino acids: CASSWEGAPGYEQYF. The variable domain in full, completed from reference TRBV7-8 and TRBJ2-7, reads GAGVSQSPRYKVAKRGQDVALRCDPISGHVSLFWYQQALGQGPEFLTYFQNEAQLDKSGLPSDRFFAERPEGSVSTLKIQRTQQEDSAVYLCASSWEGAPGYEQYFGPGTRLTVT.

In this sample, this clonotype turned up a few times. This rearrangement joins TRBV29-1 to TRBJ2-4; weak D call: TRBD2 (5 bases). This CDR3 contains 15 residues. Trimming took off 6 bases at V and 7 bases at J, with 22 bases between the two ends. Germline assignment: CDR1 SQVTM and CDR2 ANQGSEA. The CDR3 DNA reads as TGCAGCGTGGACGAAGGCAGTCTAGGGAGTAACATTCAGTACTTC. It translates to CSVDEGSLGSNIQYF.

Only a few counts were recorded for this clonotype. Here the CDR3 reads CASSYALLDPTTFIYEQYF. The CDR3 region has the DNA TGTGCCAGCAGTTACGCCTTGTTGGACCCCACAACCTTTATCTACGAGCAGTACTTC. V gene TRBV6-2 or TRBV6-3 combines with J gene TRBJ2-7; no definite D call. V shed 2 bases and J shed 3 bases, with 26 bases lying between them. This CDR3 contains 19 residues. CDR1 MNHEY and CDR2 SVGEGT come from the germline V gene.